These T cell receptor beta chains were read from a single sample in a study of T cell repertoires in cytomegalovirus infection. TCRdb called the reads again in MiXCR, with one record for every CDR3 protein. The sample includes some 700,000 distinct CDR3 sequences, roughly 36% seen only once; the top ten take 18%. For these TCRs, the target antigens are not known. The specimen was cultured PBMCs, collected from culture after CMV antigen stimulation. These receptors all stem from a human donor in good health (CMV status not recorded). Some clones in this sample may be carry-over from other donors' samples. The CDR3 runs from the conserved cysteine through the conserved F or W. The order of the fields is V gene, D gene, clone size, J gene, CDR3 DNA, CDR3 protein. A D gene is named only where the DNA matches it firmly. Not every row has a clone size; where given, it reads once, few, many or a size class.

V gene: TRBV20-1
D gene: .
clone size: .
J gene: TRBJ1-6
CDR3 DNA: TGCAGTGCTCTCTGGACAGATAATTCACCCCTCCACTTT
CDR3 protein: CSALWTDNSPLHF

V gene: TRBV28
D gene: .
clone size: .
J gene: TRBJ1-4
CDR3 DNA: TGTGCCAGCACCAGACTCATGGGCGGGGGACCATTTGAAAAACTGTTTTTT
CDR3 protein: CASTRLMGGGPFEKLFF

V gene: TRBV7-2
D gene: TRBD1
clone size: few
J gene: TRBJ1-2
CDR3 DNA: TGTGCCAGCAGCTTGTACACAGGGGAAGGACCCGATGGCTACACCTTC
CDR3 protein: CASSLYTGEGPDGYTF

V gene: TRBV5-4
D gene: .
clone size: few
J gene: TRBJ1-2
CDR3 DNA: TGTGCCAGCAGCTCCCCGGGGGCCAACTATGGCTACACCTTC
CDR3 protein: CASSSPGANYGYTF

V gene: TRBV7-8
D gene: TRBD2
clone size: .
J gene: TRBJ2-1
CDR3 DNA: TGTGCCAGCAGCCCACTGGGACTAGCGGGAGACGGTGAGCAGTTCTTC
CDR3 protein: CASSPLGLAGDGEQFF

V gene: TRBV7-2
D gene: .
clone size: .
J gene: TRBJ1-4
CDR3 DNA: TGTGCCAGCAGCTTAAGCGGGAACCCAAGTGAAAAACTGTTTTTT
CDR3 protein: CASSLSGNPSEKLFF

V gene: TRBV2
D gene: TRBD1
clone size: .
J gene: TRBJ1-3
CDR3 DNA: TGTGCCAGCAGTGCACAGGGGGGATCTGGAAACACCATATATTTT
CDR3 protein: CASSAQGGSGNTIYF

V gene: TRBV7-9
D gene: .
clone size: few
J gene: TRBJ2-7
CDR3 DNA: TGTGCCAGCAGCTTAGCGGTCAGACCTTACGAGCAGTACTTC
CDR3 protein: CASSLAVRPYEQYF

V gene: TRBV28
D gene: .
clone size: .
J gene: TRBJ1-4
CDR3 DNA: TGTGCCAGCAGTTCGACAGCGGGCGGTGAAAAACTGTTTTTT
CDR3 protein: CASSSTAGGEKLFF

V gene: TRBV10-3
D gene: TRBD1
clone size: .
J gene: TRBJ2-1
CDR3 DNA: TGTGCCATCAGTGGGGACAGGTGGGGTGAGCAGTTCTTC
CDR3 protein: CAISGDRWGEQFF

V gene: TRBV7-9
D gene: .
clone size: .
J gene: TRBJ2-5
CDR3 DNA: TGTGCCAGCAGTTTTGTTCAGGGGCGAGAGACCCAGTACTTC
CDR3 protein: CASSFVQGRETQYF

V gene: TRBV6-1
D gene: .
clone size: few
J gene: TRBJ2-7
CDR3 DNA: TGTGCCAGCAGTGAATTTGGCCCGGCAGGCTACGAGCAGTACTTC
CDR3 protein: CASSEFGPAGYEQYF

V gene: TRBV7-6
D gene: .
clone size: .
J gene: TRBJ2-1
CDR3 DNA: TGTGCCAGCAGCCTAATGGAGGGGGGGGTTGAGCAGTTCTTC
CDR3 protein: CASSLMEGGVEQFF

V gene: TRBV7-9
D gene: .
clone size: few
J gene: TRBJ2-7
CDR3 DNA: TGTGCCAGCAGCTTAACGGGACCCGTCGAGCAGTACTTC
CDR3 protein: CASSLTGPVEQYF

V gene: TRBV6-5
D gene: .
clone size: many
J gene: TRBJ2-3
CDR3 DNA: TGTGCCAGCAGCCGAGGGGGGGGCGGGACAGATACGCAGTATTTT
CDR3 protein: CASSRGGGGTDTQYF

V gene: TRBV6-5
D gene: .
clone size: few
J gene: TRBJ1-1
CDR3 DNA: TGTGCCAGCAGTTACTCGTGGGGCGGGGCGGCTGAAGCTTTCTTT
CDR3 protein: CASSYSWGGAAEAFF

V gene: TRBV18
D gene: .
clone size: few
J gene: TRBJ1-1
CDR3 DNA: TGTGCCAGCTCACATACTCTGCTGGGCGAGCGGGTTGTTGAAGCTTTCTTT
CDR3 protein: CASSHTLLGERVVEAFF

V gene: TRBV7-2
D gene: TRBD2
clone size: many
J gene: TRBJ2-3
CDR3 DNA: TGTGCCAGCAGCCCGGTTCCCCGACTAGCGGGGGACCAAGATACGCAGTATTTT
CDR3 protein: CASSPVPRLAGDQDTQYF

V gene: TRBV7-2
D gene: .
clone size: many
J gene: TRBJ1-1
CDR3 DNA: TGTGCCAGCAGCTTGGCAGCCCAGGGGCGGCATGAAGCTTTCTTT
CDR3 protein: CASSLAAQGRHEAFF

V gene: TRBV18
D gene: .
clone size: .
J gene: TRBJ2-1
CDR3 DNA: TGTGCCAGCCACGCCTACAATGAGCAGTTCTTC
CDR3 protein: CASHAYNEQFF

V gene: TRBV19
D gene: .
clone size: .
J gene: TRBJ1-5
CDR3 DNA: TGTGCCAGTATGGCAGGGTACAGTTTTGACAGCAATCAGCCCCAGCATTTT
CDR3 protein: CASMAGYSFDSNQPQHF

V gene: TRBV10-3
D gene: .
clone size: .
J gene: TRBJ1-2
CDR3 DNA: TGTGCCATCAGTGAAGACCGAAATAACTATGGCTACACCTTC
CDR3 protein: CAISEDRNNYGYTF

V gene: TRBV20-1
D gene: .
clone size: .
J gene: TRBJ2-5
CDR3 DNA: TGCAGTGCTAGGGCCTGGTCGCAAGAGACCCAGTACTTC
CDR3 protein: CSARAWSQETQYF

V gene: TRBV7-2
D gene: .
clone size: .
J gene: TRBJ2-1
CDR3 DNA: TGTGCCAGCAGCCCCGGATTCTACAATGAGCAGTTCTTC
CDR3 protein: CASSPGFYNEQFF

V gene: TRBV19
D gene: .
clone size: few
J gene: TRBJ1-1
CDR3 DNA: TGTGCCAGTAGTATTGAAGTGGGCACTGAAGCTTTCTTT
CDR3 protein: CASSIEVGTEAFF

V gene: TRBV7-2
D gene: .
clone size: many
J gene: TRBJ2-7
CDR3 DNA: TGTGCCAGCAGCTTAGCAAGGACCCGACTGGGTTACGAGCAGTACTTC
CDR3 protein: CASSLARTRLGYEQYF

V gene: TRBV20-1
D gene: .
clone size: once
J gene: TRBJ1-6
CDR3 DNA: TGCAGTGTCAAGGACGGCCGGAGTTCACCCCTCCACTTT
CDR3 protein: CSVKDGRSSPLHF

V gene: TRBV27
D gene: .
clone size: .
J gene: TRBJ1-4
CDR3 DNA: TGTGCCAGCAGTCTTAATCGACCCGGGAGACTGTTTTTT
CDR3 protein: CASSLNRPGRLFF

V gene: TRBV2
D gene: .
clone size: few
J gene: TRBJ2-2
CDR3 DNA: TGTGCCAGCGGCCGAGAGGTTACCGGGGAGCTGTTTTTT
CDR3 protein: CASGREVTGELFF

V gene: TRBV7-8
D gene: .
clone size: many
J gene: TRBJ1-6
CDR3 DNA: TGTGCCAGCAGCTTCCCGGGGGGTAATTCACCCCTCCACTTT
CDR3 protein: CASSFPGGNSPLHF

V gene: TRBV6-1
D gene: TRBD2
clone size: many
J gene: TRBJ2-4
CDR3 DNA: TGTGCCAGCAGTTGGCTAGCGGTAGCCAAAAACATTCAGTACTTC
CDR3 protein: CASSWLAVAKNIQYF

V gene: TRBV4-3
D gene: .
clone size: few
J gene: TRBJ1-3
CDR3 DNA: TGCGCCAGCAGCCAAGTGGGGGGCGGAGGAAACACCATATATTTT
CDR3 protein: CASSQVGGGGNTIYF

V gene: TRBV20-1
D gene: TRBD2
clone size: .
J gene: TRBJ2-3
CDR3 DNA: TGCAGTGCTCTGACGGGCGGGGGGGCCACAGATACGCAGTATTTT
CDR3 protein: CSALTGGGATDTQYF

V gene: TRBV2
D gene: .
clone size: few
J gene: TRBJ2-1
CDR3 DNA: TGTGCCAGAGGGACTCAACCTTACAATGAGCAGTTCTTC
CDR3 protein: CARGTQPYNEQFF

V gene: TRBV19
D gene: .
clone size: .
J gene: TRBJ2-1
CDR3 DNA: TGTGCCAGTAGTATAGGGCCTAGTAGTTTCGATGAGCAGTTCTTC
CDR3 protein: CASSIGPSSFDEQFF

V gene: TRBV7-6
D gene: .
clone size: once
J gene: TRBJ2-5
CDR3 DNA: TGTGCCAGCAGCTTAAAGTTCTCGGTTCAAGAGACCCAGTACTTC
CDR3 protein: CASSLKFSVQETQYF

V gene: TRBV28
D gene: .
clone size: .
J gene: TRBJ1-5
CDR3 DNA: TGTGCCAGCAGTTTAAGGGGGGACACACTTCATTTT
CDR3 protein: CASSLRGDTLHF

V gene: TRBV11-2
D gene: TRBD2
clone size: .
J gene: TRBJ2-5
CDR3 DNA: TGTGCCAGCAGTTTGATACTGCCGGGACTAGCGGGATTTAGGGCCCAGTACTTC
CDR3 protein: CASSLILPGLAGFRAQYF

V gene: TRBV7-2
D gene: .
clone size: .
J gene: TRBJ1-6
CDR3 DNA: TGTGCCAGCAGCTCCTGGGACACCGGCTTACCCCTCCACTTT
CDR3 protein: CASSSWDTGLPLHF

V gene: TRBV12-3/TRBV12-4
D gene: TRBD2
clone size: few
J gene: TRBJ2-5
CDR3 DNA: TGTGCCAGCACCCTGACTAGCGGGCGGGAGACCCAGTACTTC
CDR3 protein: CASTLTSGRETQYF